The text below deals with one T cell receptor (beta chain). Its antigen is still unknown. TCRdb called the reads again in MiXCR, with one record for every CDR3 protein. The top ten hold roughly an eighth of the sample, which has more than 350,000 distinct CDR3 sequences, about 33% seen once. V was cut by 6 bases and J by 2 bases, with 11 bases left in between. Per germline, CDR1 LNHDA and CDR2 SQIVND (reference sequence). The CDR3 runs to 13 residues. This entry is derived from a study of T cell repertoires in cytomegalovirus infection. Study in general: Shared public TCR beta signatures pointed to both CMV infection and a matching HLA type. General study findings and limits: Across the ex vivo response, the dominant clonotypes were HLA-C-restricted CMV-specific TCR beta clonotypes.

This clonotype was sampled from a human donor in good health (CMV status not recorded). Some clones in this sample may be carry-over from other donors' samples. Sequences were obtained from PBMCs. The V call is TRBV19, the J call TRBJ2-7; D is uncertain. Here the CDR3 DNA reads TGTGCCAGTAGCAACACGTATGCCTACGAGCAGTACTTC. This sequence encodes CASSNTYAYEQYF.